This T cell receptor (beta chain) originates from a study of control samples from healthy donors and cancer patients. The CDR3 contains 14 residues. V shed 5 bases and J 8 bases; nucleotides not matched to a gene: 11. The V gene's germline CDR1 is LGHNT and CDR2 FRNRAP. Assay used: immunoSEQ multiplex PCR; TCRdb lists only in-frame clones, some missing. The data show approximately 89,000 clones, around nine tenths seen once. This clonotype originated in a young man in good health. The sample taken for sequencing was blood. V gene TRBV12-5 combines with J gene TRBJ1-2; 7 bases align to TRBD1. The CDR3 region has the DNA TGTGCTAGTGGTCCCCAAGGGGGCGATTTGGGCTACACCTTC. This sequence encodes CASGPQGGDLGYTF. Variable domain in full (rest from reference TRBV12-5 and TRBJ1-2): DARVTQTPRHKVTEMGQEVTMRCQPILGHNTVFWYRQTMMQGLELLAYFRNRAPLDDSGMPKDRFSAEMPDATLATLKIQPSEPRDSAVYFCASGPQGGDLGYTFGSGTRLTVV.